Following are 6 T cell receptor beta chains from one sample sequenced in a study of identical twins. TCRdb analysed the 5' RACE reads with MiXCR anew, one entry per CDR3 protein. The repertoire holds over 600,000 distinct CDR3 sequences, with 21% as singletons. The same data also contributed to another study, on T cells expressing NK-cell markers.

Material: PBMCs. The receptors come from a woman younger than 30 in good health.

This chain links TRBV29-1 with TRBJ2-1; D call uncertain. V lost 4 bases to trimming and J lost 2 bases, with 6 bases between them. The CDR3 sequence is 12 residues long. From germline, CDR1 is SQVTM and CDR2 ANQGSEA. CDR3: CSVGAAYNEQFF. DNA for the CDR3: TGCAGCGTTGGGGCTGCCTACAATGAGCAGTTCTTC.

This clonotype was seen a handful of times. The chain links TRBV10-3 to TRBJ2-5; D remains unclear. The CDR3 loop spans 13 amino acids. Germline V lookup: CDR1 ENHRY, CDR2 SYGVKD. V was pared by 10 bases and J by 1 base, with 13 bases between. CDR3 nucleotide sequence: TGTGCCACCCGATCCACGCTCCAAGAGACCCAGTACTTC. It is translated as CATRSTLQETQYF.

The rearrangement uses TRBV12-3 or TRBV12-4 and TRBJ2-7; D uncertain. CDR3 length: 13 residues. V lost 3 bases and J 1 base, leaving 7 bases between the germline ends. CDR3 in amino acids: CASSLVNSYEQYF. CDR3 bases: TGTGCCAGCAGTTTGGTCAATTCCTACGAGCAGTACTTC.

There are a few counts of this clonotype. J is TRBJ1-2 and V is TRBV29-1; no firm D call. The length of the CDR3 is 11 residues. CDR1 is SQVTM and CDR2 is ANQGSEA in the germline V gene. V lost 7 bases and J lost 6, with 12 bases in between. The CDR3 reads CSEWTNDGYTF. The CDR3 nucleotides read TGCAGCGAATGGACCAACGATGGCTACACCTTC.

This chain links TRBV12-3 or TRBV12-4 with TRBJ2-1, with TRBD2 matching over 7 bases. CDR3 length: 15 residues. After removal of 7 bases from V and 4 bases from J, the junction contained 10 bases not matched to a gene. For the CDR3, the DNA is TGTGCCAGCATCCACGGAGGGAGGGAATACAATGAGCAGTTCTTC. It is translated as CASIHGGREYNEQFF.

This clonotype was observed many times. This chain links TRBV29-1 with TRBJ2-2, with a tentative D call TRBD1 (5 bases). The CDR3 contains 14 residues. V was clipped by 6 bases and J by 5 bases, with 16 bases between them. Germline V gene data show CDR1 as SQVTM and CDR2 as ANQGSEA. CDR3 region: CSVAAGLWTGELFF. DNA of the CDR3: TGCAGCGTGGCGGCAGGGTTATGGACCGGGGAGCTGTTTTTT.